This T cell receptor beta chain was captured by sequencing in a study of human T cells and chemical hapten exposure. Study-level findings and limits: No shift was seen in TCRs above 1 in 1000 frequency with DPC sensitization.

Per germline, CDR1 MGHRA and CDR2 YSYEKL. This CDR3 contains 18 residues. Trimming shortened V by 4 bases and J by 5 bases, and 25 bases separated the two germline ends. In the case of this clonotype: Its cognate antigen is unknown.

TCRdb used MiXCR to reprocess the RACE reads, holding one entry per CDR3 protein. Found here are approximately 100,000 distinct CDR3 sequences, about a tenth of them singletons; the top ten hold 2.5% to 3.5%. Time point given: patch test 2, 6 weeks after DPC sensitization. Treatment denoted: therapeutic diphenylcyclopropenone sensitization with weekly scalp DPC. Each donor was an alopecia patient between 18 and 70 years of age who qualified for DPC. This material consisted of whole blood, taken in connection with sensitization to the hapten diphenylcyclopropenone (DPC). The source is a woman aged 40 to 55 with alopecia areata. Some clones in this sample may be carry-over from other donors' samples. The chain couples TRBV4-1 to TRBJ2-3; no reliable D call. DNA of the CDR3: TGCGCCAGCAGCCGCCGGGCCCAAGCCCCTCAAGTGGGAGATACGCAGTATTTT. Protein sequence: CASSRRAQAPQVGDTQYF.